This T cell receptor beta chain was documented in a study of vaccination and CD4 T cells after COVID-19. Overall study: There were six male and four female convalescents, and two of them were Hispanic. Either a CEFX pool, an HIV-1 Nef pool, or no peptide was added to control cultures.

V lost 4 bases to trimming and J lost 2 bases; unmatched junction nucleotides: 8. The CDR3 consists of 15 residues. Germline loops: CDR1 SGHTA, CDR2 FQGNSA. Turning to this clonotype: Its matching antigen is unknown.

Treatment here: approximately 9-day PBMC culture with coronavirus spike peptide pools or control peptides (ViraFEST assay). On days 3 and 7, half the medium was swapped for fresh IL-2-containing medium. Cultured CD4+ T cells had their DNA profiled by the Oncomine TCR Beta short-read assay. Extraction of genomic DNA was performed on cultured CD4+ T cells. In TCRdb, the PCR reads were re-called with MiXCR into one record per CDR3 protein. The table includes about 13,000 distinct CDR3 sequences, roughly 26% detected once. The J gene is TRBJ2-7, the V gene TRBV7-2, with TRBD1 matching 7 bases. This material consisted of CD4+ T cells from blood, cultured in vitro, taken before SARS-CoV-2 vaccination. The source is a human donor who received a COVID-19 vaccine. The CDR3 region is CASSWTTGMTYEQYF. CDR3 DNA sequence: TGTGCCAGCAGCTGGACGACAGGGATGACCTACGAGCAGTACTTC.